The clone carrying this T cell receptor beta chain has ten or more counts. The antigen is undetermined. The germline gives CDR1 DFQATT, CDR2 SNEGSKA (reference sequence). The CDR3 contains 14 residues. The V gene end was trimmed by 3 bases and the J gene end by 0 bases; junction bases not matched to a gene: 3. The sample comes from a study of T cells in Graves' hyperthyroidism and ophthalmopathy. Overall study results and limits: From stable hyperthyroidism, ophthalmopathy was separated by a 13 V-J model.

There were TCR beta CDR3 regions amplified from RNA transcripts. During a first-round RT-PCR of the TCR CDR3, the HTBI primer set was used. One entry per CDR3 protein, called by TCRdb with MiXCR from the multiplex PCR reads. The sample has about 600,000 distinct CDR3 sequences; roughly 15% are singletons. Criteria for exclusion of patients were uncontrolled infection, other autoimmune disease, pregnancy or lactation. The PBMCs were taken from around 9 ml of fresh peripheral blood. Sequencing input: blood. The rearrangement links TRBV20-1 to TRBJ2-3; 7 positions agree with TRBD2. The clonotype originates from a woman aged 45-65 years with Graves' ophthalmopathy. Here the CDR3 reads CSASLAASTDTQYF. In DNA form, the CDR3 reads TGCAGTGCTAGCCTAGCGGCTAGCACAGATACGCAGTATTTT.